This T cell receptor beta chain was identified in a study of blood T cell repertoires in COVID-19. Overall study: Italy, Spain and the United States were the sources of the convalescent and acute COVID-19 samples. PBMCs, B-cell-depleted T cells, or T cells provided the cDNA or gDNA that made up the material.

This clone occurred once. In the original workflow: Estimates of nucleated cell counts were drawn from the amplification of reference gene primers. Libraries were prepared by immunoSEQ multiplex PCR; TCRdb keeps only in-frame clonotypes and omits some of them. V, J and clone size are those of that table, while D and trimming were read from the DNA. Of roughly 330,000 clones listed, more than 80% are singletons. Per the germline V gene, CDR1 is SGDLS and CDR2 is YYNGEE. V was clipped by 4 bases and J by 6 bases; unmatched bases: 9. The CDR3 totals 15 residues. The sequenced material came from peripheral blood. This sequence was found in a man between 18 and 35 years old who had recovered from COVID-19. V gene TRBV9 combines with J gene TRBJ1-1, with TRBD1 matching 10 bases. The CDR3 loop is CASSYGQGGIAEAFF. The CDR3 DNA reads TGTGCCAGCAGCTATGGACAGGGGGGAATCGCTGAAGCTTTCTTT.